A single sample gave rise to the 2 T cell receptor beta chains below, sequenced in a study of cytomegalovirus exposure and HLA in healthy donors. The PCR contained 60 Vbeta and 13 Jbeta primers. The assay was immunoSEQ multiplex PCR, and TCRdb's table has in-frame clones only and misses some. The sample contains 100,000 to 120,000 clones, about 70% of which appear only once. Sequencing was done on a sample of PBMCs. The origin of the receptors is a man aged 25 to 40 in good health and CMV-seronegative.

V usage is TRBV5-4 and J usage is TRBJ2-1; 11 positions agree with TRBD2. The CDR3 totals 15 residues. The ends lost 0 bases at V and 7 bases at J; junction bases unmatched: 3. The germline gives CDR1 SGHNT, CDR2 YYREEE (reference sequence). CDR3: CASSLAGTSGNEQFF. The CDR3 DNA is TGTGCCAGCAGCTTGGCCGGGACTAGCGGTAATGAGCAGTTCTTC.

V is TRBV13 and J is TRBJ2-5; 7 bases map to TRBD1. The J call is uncertain, as TRBJ2-7 better fits the DNA end. This CDR3 contains 14 residues. CDR1 and CDR2 from the germline V gene are PRHDT and FYEKMQ (reference sequence). The DNA for the CDR3 is TGTGCCAGCAGCTTGAGAGACAGGGACCACGAGCAGTACTTC. Translating it yields CASSLRDRDHEQYF.